This is a list of T cell receptor beta chains from one sample in a study of neurological immune-mediated disorders. TCRdb used MiXCR to reprocess the 5' RACE reads, holding one entry per CDR3 protein. The table lists 35,000 to 45,000 distinct CDR3 sequences, 6% to 8.5% of them singletons, with about 4.6% in the top ten. The sequencing input was PBMCs. The receptor source for this set is a woman aged 40 to 55 in good health. Each CDR3 is given with its conserved first and last residue. D genes are given only for firm matches.

CDR3aa: CASSLPGADTEAFF
d_gene: .
v_gene: TRBV13
j_gene: TRBJ1-1

CDR3aa: CASSQDLRSSTTDTQYF
d_gene: .
v_gene: TRBV4-2
j_gene: TRBJ2-3

CDR3aa: CASSPTLTDTQYF
d_gene: .
v_gene: TRBV27
j_gene: TRBJ2-3

CDR3aa: CSARERTSGTGELFF
d_gene: TRBD2
v_gene: TRBV20-1
j_gene: TRBJ2-2

CDR3aa: CASIPVYMRYYGYTF
d_gene: .
v_gene: TRBV6-2/TRBV6-3
j_gene: TRBJ1-2

CDR3aa: CASSPGQGFAEAFF
d_gene: TRBD1
v_gene: TRBV7-9
j_gene: TRBJ1-1

CDR3aa: CASSAQRDNFDYGYTF
d_gene: .
v_gene: TRBV9
j_gene: TRBJ1-2

CDR3aa: CASSLNSPNQPQHF
d_gene: .
v_gene: TRBV27
j_gene: TRBJ1-5

CDR3aa: CASSPGLPRGNIQYF
d_gene: .
v_gene: TRBV9
j_gene: TRBJ2-4

CDR3aa: CSARDGRLAIEQYF
d_gene: TRBD2
v_gene: TRBV20-1
j_gene: TRBJ2-7

CDR3aa: CASRDRGPGYTF
d_gene: TRBD1
v_gene: TRBV2
j_gene: TRBJ1-2

CDR3aa: CSAYIATSGSLKYEQYF
d_gene: TRBD2
v_gene: TRBV20-1
j_gene: TRBJ2-7

CDR3aa: CASSFESMRPRTDTQYF
d_gene: .
v_gene: TRBV27
j_gene: TRBJ2-3